A single TCR beta chain is shown here with its context. Its antigen remains unknown. Sequenced by immunoSEQ multiplex PCR; TCRdb stores in-frame clones only, minus some. The data show about 170,000 clones, 93% seen once. The sample originates from a study of T cell responses to AZD1222 COVID-19 vaccine. General study results and limits: Clonal diversity was possibly underestimated, and white British individuals and females predominated among donors.

Germline CDR1 and CDR2: LGHDT and YNNKEL (reference sequence). The CDR3 covers 14 residues. V was trimmed by 1 base and J by 7 bases, leaving 10 bases between them. The chain uses TRBV3-1 (or the pseudogene TRBV3-2) and TRBJ1-4; D not resolved. This TCR was sampled from an adult in good health. Sequencing was performed on peripheral blood, taken on day 0 of AZD1222 vaccination. The CDR3 reads CASSQVPSLEKLFF. The CDR3 DNA reads TGTGCCAGCAGCCAAGTCCCCAGTCTTGAAAAACTGTTTTTT.